Each of the 12 T cell receptor beta chains below was sequenced from the same sample in a study of T-cell memory formation after mild COVID-19. TCRdb independently ran MiXCR on the 5' RACE reads; one entry per CDR3 protein. Of 250,000 or so distinct CDR3 sequences detected, about a sixth appear once; the ten largest clones hold roughly 23%. The specimen sequenced was PBMCs or a T cell subset sorted from them (not recorded which). Receptors originate from a man aged 18 to 30 who had mild COVID-19 (a few samples of this study predate the infection). Cell type and time point are not known.

This clonotype was seen more than once but under ten times. A much larger clonotype is one base distant, so this may be a read error. J is TRBJ1-4 and V is TRBV6-5; 9 bases line up with TRBD1. Unmatched junction bases numbered 7, after V lost 4 bases and J lost 7 bases. Germline V gene lookup returns CDR1 MNHEY and CDR2 SVGAGI. There are 15 residues in the CDR3. The CDR3 is CASSSGTGLGEKLFF. The CDR3 DNA follows: TGTGCCAGCAGTTCCGGGACAGGGTTGGGTGAAAAACTGTTTTTT.

The rearrangement joins TRBV7-9 to TRBJ1-1, with 11 bases fitting TRBD1. The CDR3 is 15 amino acids. V was pared by 5 bases and J by 6 bases, with 8 bases of the junction left unmatched. The germline CDR1 and CDR2 sequences are SEHNR and FQNEAQ (reference sequence). Written as DNA, the CDR3 is TGTGCCAGCAGCGATGGGACAGGGGGTAGGGCTGAAGCTTTCTTT. It is translated as CASSDGTGGRAEAFF.

The chain uses TRBV12-3 or TRBV12-4 and TRBJ2-2; D perhaps matches TRBD2 (5 bases). The CDR3 consists of 16 residues. V was cut by 1 base and J by 4 bases, with 13 bases left in between. CDR3: CASSLVFGVPTGELFF. Here the CDR3 DNA reads TGTGCCAGCAGTTTAGTCTTCGGGGTGCCCACCGGGGAGCTGTTTTTT.

The chain carries TRBV28 and TRBJ1-1; D is undetermined. The germline CDR1 and CDR2 sequences are MDHEN and SYDVKM. Trimming stripped 1 base from V and 8 bases from J, with 5 bases between. The CDR3 contains 11 residues. The chain's CDR3 is CASSLFGEAFF. The CDR3 nucleotides read TGTGCCAGCAGTTTATTCGGGGAAGCTTTCTTT.

The rearrangement uses TRBV6-2 or TRBV6-3 and TRBJ1-1; D uncertain. CDR1 is MNHEY, CDR2 SVGEGT, per germline. The length of the CDR3 is 12 residues. Trimming left V 6 bases short and J 3 bases short, with 8 bases between. The CDR3 DNA is TGTGCCAGCAGGCCGGGGTACACTGAAGCTTTCTTT. Translating gives CASRPGYTEAFF.

The V gene is TRBV6-6, the J gene TRBJ1-5, with a tentative D call TRBD1 (5 bases). The CDR3 totals 17 residues. V was clipped by 2 bases and J by 0 bases, with 14 bases between them. The germline gives CDR1 MNHNY, CDR2 SVGAGI (reference sequence). CDR3: CASSYRDGEISNQPQHF. As DNA, the CDR3 is TGTGCCAGCAGTTACCGGGACGGGGAGATTAGCAATCAGCCCCAGCATTTT.

Many counts were recorded for this clonotype. J is TRBJ2-1 and V is TRBV6-1; 8 positions match TRBD1. The germline V gene has CDR1 MNHNS and CDR2 SASEGT. After removal of 5 bases from V and 5 bases from J, the junction contained 8 bases not matched to a gene. The CDR3 runs 15 residues. Here the CDR3 DNA reads TGTGCCAGCAGTCCCCGGGACAGGATGAACAATGAGCAGTTCTTC. It specifies CASSPRDRMNNEQFF.

This clonotype was counted a few times. The J gene is TRBJ2-5, the V gene TRBV4-2; possible D gene TRBD2, 6 bases. V was pared by 8 bases and J by 0 bases, with 13 bases between. CDR1 is LGHNA and CDR2 is YNFKEQ in the germline V gene. This CDR3 contains 14 residues. In DNA, the CDR3 is TGTGCCAGCGCCCCTAGCGAACACCAAGAGACCCAGTACTTC. Translation gives CASAPSEHQETQYF.

V usage is TRBV12-5 and J usage is TRBJ2-3; a possible D gene is TRBD2 (6 bases). This CDR3 has 17 residues. In germline, CDR1 is LGHNT, CDR2 FRNRAP. V lost 2 bases, J lost 1 base, and 16 bases lay in between. For the CDR3, the DNA is TGTGCTAGTGGTTTGATAGTAAGAGGCGGGGGCACAGATACGCAGTATTTT. It encodes CASGLIVRGGGTDTQYF.

The chain links TRBV7-2 to TRBJ2-3, with D unclear. V lost 4 bases, J lost 5 bases, and 10 bases lay in between. Germline V gives CDR1 SGHTA, CDR2 FQGNSA. CDR3 size: 13 residues. CDR3 nucleotides: TGTGCCAGCAGCTCCTCGGTTGGAGATACGCAGTATTTT. As protein: CASSSSVGDTQYF.

The CDR3 DNA sequence: TGTGCCAGCAGCTCGTTAGCGGGGGGTCCTTGGGAGCAGTACTTC. It is translated as CASSSLAGGPWEQYF. J is TRBJ2-7 and V is TRBV7-8, with 10 nucleotides matching TRBD2. After removal of 4 bases from V and 7 bases from J, the junction contained 10 bases not matched to a gene. Germline loops: CDR1 SGHVS, CDR2 FQNEAQ. The CDR3 consists of 15 residues.

The rearrangement joins TRBV19 to TRBJ2-7, with D perhaps being TRBD1 or TRBD2 (5 bases each). V lost 3 bases to trimming and J lost 3 bases, with 15 bases between them. CDR3 length equals 15 residues. CDR1 is LNHDA, CDR2 SQIVND, per germline (reference sequence). The CDR3 region is CASSMGPSPRYEQYV. The CDR3 DNA is TGTGCCAGTAGTATGGGACCGTCCCCCCGCTACGAGCAGTACGTC.